This T cell receptor (beta chain) was observed in a study of blood T cell repertoires in COVID-19. Study-level information: The origin of the acute and convalescent COVID-19 samples was the United States, Italy and Spain. T cells, B-cell-depleted T cells, or PBMCs supplied cDNA or gDNA.

How the authors handled the data: Amplification of reference gene primers was used by the study to estimate nucleated cell counts. The assay was immunoSEQ multiplex PCR, and TCRdb's table has in-frame clones only and misses some. The V and J calls and clone size come from that table; D and trimming were worked out from the DNA. Here the sample spans about 74,000 clones, roughly 90% being singletons. Germline assignment: CDR1 GTSNPN and CDR2 SVGIG (reference sequence). The ends were cut back, 2 bases at V and 2 bases at J, with 9 bases in the middle. The CDR3 totals 14 residues. The sample comprised peripheral blood. This rearrangement joins TRBV30 to TRBJ1-4; tentative D call: TRBD1 (5 bases). This clonotype originated in a man aged 65-85 years with active or convalescent COVID-19. CDR3: CAWSKGLTNEKLFF. CDR3 nucleotide sequence: TGTGCCTGGAGTAAGGGGTTGACTAATGAAAAACTGTTTTTT.